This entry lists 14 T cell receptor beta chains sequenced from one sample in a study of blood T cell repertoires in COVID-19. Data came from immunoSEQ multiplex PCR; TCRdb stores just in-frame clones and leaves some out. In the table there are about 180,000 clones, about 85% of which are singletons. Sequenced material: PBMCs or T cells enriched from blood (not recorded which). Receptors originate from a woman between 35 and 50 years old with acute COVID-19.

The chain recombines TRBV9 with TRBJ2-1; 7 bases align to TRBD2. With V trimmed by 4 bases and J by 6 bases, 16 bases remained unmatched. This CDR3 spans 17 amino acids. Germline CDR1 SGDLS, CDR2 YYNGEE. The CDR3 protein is CASSPPFSGRARNEQFF. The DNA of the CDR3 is TGTGCCAGCAGCCCCCCATTTTCGGGGAGGGCCCGCAATGAGCAGTTCTTC. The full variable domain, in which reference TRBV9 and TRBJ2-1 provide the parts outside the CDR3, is DSGVTQTPKHLITATGQRVTLRCSPRSGDLSVYWYQQSLDQGLQFLIQYYNGEERAKGNILERFSAQQFPDLHSELNLSSLELGDSALYFCASSPPFSGRARNEQFFGPGTRLTVL.

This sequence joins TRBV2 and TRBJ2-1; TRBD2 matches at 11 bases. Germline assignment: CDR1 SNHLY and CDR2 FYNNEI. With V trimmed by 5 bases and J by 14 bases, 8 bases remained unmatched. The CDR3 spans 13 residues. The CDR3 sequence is CASSLTTSGSEFF. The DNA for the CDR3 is TGTGCCAGCAGTCTCACTACTAGCGGGAGTGAGTTCTTC.

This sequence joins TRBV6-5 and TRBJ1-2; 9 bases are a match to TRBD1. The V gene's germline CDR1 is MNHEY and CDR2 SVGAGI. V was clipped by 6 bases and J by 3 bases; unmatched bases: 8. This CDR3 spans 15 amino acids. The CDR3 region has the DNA TGTGCCAGCAGAGTAGAGGACAGGGGCTACTATGGCTACACCTTC. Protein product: CASRVEDRGYYGYTF.

The DNA for the CDR3 is TGTGCCAGTAGTATAGGAGGTCGTTATAATTCACCCCTCCACTTT. The encoded protein is CASSIGGRYNSPLHF. This chain connects TRBV19 to TRBJ1-6; no reliable D call. CDR1 LNHDA and CDR2 SQIVND come from the germline V gene (reference sequence). Trimming cost V 1 base and J 4 bases, with 8 bases left between them. This CDR3 is 15 amino acids long.

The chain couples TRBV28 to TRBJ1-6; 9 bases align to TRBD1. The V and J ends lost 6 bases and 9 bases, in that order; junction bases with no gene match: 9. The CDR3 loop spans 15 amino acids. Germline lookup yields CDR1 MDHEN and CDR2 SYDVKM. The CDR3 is CASSSTGGRSSPLHF. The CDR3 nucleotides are TGTGCCAGCAGCTCCACAGGGGGCAGGAGTTCACCCCTCCACTTT.

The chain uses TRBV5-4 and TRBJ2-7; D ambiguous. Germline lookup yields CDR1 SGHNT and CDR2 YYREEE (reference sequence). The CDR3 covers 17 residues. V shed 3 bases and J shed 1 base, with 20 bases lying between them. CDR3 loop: CASSSYYALLYSYEQYF. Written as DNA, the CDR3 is TGTGCCAGCAGCTCTTATTATGCACTACTTTATTCCTACGAGCAGTACTTC.

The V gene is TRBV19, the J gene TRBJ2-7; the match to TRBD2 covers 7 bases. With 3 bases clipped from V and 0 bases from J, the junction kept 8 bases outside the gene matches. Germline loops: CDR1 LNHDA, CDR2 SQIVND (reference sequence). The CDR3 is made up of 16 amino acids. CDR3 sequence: CASSIGEGRASYEQYF. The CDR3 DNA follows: TGTGCCAGTAGTATTGGGGAGGGCCGTGCCTCCTACGAGCAGTACTTC.

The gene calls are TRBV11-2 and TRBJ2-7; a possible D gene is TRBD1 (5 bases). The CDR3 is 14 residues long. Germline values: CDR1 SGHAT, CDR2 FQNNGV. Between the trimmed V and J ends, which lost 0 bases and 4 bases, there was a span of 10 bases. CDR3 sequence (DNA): TGTGCCAGCAGCTTAGAGGACACCCGTTACGAGCAGTACGTC. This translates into CASSLEDTRYEQYV.

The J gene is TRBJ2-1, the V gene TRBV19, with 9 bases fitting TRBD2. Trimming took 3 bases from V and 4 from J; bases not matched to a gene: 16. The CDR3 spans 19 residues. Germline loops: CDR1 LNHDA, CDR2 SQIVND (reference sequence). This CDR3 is CASSIWAGGLSSTYNEQFF. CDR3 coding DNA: TGTGCCAGTAGTATCTGGGCGGGAGGGTTATCTTCTACGTACAATGAGCAGTTCTTC.

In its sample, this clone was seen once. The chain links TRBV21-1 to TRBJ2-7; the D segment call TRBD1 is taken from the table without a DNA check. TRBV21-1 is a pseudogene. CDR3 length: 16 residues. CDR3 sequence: CASSKKDGTIPYEQYV. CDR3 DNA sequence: TGTGCCAGCAGCAAAAAAGACGGGACAATCCCCTACGAGCAGTACGTC.

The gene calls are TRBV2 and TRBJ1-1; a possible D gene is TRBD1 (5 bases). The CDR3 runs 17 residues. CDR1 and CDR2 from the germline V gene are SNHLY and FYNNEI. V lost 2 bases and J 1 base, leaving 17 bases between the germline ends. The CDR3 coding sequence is TGTGCCAGCAGTGAAATTGGATCCGCGGGGGGGAACACTGAAGCTTTCTTT. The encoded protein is CASSEIGSAGGNTEAFF.

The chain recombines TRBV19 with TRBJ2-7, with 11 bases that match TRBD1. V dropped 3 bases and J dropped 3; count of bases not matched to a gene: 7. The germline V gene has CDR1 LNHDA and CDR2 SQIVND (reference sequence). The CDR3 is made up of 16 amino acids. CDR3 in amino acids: CASSIFSGTGGYEQYV. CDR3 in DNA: TGTGCCAGTAGTATCTTCTCCGGGACAGGGGGCTACGAGCAGTACGTC.

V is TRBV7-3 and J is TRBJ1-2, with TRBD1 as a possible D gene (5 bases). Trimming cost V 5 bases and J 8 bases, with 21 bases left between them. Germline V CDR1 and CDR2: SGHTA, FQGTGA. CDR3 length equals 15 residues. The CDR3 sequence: CASSSSGLSLGGYTF. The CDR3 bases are TGTGCCAGCAGCAGCTCGGGACTGTCCCTTGGAGGCTACACCTTC.

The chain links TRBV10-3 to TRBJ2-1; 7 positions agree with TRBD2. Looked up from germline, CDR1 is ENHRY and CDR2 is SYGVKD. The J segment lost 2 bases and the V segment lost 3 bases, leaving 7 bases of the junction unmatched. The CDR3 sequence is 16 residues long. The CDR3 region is CAISDEIAGTYNEQFF. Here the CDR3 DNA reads TGTGCCATCAGTGACGAAATAGCGGGTACCTACAATGAGCAGTTCTTC.